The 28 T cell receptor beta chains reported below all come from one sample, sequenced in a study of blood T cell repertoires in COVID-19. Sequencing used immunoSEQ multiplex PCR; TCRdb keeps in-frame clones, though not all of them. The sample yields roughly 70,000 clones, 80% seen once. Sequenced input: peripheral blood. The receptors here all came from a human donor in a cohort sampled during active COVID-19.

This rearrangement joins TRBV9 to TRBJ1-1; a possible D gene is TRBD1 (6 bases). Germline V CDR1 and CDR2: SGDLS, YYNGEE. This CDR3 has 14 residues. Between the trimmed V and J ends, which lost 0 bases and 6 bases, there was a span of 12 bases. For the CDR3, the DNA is TGTGCCAGCAGCGTAGTCACGGCAGGGGCTGAAGCTTTCTTT. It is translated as CASSVVTAGAEAFF.

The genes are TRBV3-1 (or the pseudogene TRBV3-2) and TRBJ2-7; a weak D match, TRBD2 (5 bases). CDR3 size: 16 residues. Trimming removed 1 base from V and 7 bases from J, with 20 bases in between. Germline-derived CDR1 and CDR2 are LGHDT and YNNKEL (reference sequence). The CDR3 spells CASSQARGQTVGEQYF. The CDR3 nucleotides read TGTGCCAGCAGCCAAGCGCGCGGGCAGACCGTCGGGGAGCAGTACTTC.

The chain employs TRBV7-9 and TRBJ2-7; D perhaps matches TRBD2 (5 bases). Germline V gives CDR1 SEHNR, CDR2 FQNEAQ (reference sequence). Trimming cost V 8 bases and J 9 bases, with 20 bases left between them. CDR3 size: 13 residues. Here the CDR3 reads CASGPSSTSGQYF. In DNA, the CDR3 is TGTGCCAGCGGGCCCAGTTCTACGAGCGGGCAGTACTTC.

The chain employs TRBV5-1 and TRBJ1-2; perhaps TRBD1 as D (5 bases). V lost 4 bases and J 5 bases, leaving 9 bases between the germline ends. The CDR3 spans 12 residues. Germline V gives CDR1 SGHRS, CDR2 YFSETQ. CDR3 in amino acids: CASSPDRYGYTF. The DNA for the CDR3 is TGCGCCAGCAGCCCCGACAGATATGGCTACACCTTC.

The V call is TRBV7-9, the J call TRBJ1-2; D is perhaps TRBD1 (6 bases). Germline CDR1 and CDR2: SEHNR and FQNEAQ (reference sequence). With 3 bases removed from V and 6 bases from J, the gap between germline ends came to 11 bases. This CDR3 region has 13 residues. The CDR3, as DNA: TGTGCCAGCAGCTTCCCAGGGGCGGATGGCTACACCTTC. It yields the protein CASSFPGADGYTF.

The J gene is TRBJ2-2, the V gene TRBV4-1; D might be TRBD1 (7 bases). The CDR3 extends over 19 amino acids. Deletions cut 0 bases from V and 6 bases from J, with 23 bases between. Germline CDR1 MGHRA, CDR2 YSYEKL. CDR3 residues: CASSQDPIGVSGGSGELFF. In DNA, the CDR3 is TGCGCCAGCAGCCAAGATCCCATCGGTGTCTCAGGGGGGTCCGGGGAGCTGTTTTTT.

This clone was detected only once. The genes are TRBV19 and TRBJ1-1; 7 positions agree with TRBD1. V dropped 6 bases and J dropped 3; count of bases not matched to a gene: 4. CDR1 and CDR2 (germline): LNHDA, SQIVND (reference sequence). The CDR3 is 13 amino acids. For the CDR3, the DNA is TGTGCCAGTAGCCACGACAGGGACACTGAAGCTTTCTTT. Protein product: CASSHDRDTEAFF.

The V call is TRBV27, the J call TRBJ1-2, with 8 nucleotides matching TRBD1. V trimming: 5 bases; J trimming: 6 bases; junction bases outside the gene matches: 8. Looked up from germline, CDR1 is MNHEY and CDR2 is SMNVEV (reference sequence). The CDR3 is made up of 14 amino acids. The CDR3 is CASSLYGTGHGYTF. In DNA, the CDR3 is TGTGCCAGCAGTCTCTACGGGACAGGACATGGCTACACCTTC.

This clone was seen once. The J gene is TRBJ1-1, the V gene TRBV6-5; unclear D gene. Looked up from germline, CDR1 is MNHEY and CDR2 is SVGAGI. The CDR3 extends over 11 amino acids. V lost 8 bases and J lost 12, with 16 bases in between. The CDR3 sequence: CASRLGGITFF. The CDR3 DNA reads TGTGCCAGCCGACTGGGAGGGATAACTTTCTTT.

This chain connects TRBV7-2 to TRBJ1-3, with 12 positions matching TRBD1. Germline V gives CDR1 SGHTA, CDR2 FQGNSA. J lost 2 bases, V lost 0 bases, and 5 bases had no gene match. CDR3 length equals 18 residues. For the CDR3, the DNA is TGTGCCAGCAGCTTAGCTTCCGGGACAGGGGGCCCTGGAAACACCATATATTTT. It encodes CASSLASGTGGPGNTIYF.

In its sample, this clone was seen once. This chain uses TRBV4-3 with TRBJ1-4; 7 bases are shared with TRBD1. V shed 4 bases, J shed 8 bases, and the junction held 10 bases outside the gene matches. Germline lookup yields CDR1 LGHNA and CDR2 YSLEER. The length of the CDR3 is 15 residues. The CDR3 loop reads CASSRETGLVEKLFF. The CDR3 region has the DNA TGCGCCAGCAGCCGAGAGACAGGGTTGGTGGAAAAACTGTTTTTT.

The DNA of the CDR3 is TGTGCCAGCAGCTTACAGGGGAGAACTAATGAAAAACTGTTTTTT. Encoded protein: CASSLQGRTNEKLFF. The J gene is TRBJ1-4, the V gene TRBV7-8, with a weak D call TRBD1 (6 bases). Trimming shortened V by 2 bases and J by 1 base, and 8 bases separated the two germline ends. This CDR3 has 15 residues. Germline-derived CDR1 and CDR2 are SGHVS and FQNEAQ.

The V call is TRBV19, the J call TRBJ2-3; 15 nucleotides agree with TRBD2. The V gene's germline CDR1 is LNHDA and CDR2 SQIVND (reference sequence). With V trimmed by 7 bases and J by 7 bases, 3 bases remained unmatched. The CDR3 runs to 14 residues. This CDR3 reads CASKGLAGGYTQYF. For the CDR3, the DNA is TGTGCCAGTAAGGGACTAGCGGGAGGCTATACGCAGTATTTT.

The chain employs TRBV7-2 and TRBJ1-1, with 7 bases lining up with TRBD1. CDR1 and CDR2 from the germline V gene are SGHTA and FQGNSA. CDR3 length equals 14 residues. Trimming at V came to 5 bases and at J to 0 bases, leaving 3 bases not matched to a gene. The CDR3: CASSVDRVNTEAFF. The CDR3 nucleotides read TGTGCCAGCAGCGTTGACAGGGTGAACACTGAAGCTTTCTTT.

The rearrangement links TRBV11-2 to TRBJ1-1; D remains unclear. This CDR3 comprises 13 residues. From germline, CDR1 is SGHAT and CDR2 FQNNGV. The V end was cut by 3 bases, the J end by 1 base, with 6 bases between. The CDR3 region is CASSFAENTEAFF. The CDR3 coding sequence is TGTGCCAGCAGCTTTGCGGAGAACACTGAAGCTTTCTTT. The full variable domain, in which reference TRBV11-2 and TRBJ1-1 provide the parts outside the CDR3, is EAGVAQSPRYKIIEKRQSVAFWCNPISGHATLYWYQQILGQGPKLLIQFQNNGVVDDSQLPKDRFSAERLKGVDSTLKIQPAKLEDSAVYLCASSFAENTEAFFGQGTRLTVV.

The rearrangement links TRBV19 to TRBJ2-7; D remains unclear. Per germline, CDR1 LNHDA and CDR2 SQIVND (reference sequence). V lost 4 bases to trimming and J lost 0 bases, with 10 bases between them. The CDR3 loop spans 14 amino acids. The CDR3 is CASSSHPSSYEQYF. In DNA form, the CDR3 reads TGTGCCAGTAGTAGTCACCCCAGCTCCTACGAGCAGTACTTC.

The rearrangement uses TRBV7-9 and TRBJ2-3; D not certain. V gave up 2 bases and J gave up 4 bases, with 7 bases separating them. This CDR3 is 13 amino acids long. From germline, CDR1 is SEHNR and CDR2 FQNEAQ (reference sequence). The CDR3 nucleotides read TGTGCCAGCAGCTTACTAGGAGCAGATACGCAGTATTTT. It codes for CASSLLGADTQYF.

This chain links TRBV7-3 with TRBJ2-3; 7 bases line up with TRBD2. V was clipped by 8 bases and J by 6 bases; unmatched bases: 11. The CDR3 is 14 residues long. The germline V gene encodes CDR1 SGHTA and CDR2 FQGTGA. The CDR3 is CASGLGTFPDTQYF. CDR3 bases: TGTGCCAGCGGACTAGGGACTTTTCCGGATACGCAGTATTTT.

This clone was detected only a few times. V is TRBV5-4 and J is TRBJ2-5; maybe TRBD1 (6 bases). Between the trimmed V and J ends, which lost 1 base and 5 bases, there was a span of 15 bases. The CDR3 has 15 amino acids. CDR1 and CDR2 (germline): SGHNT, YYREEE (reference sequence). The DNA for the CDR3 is TGTGCCAGCAGCTTGCAATGGGTTAGGGGGGAGACCCAGTACTTC. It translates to CASSLQWVRGETQYF. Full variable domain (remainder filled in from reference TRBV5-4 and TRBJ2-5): ETGVTQSPTHLIKTRGQQVTLRCSSQSGHNTVSWYQQALGQGPQFIFQYYREEENGRGNFPPRFSGLQFPNYSSELNVNALELDDSALYLCASSLQWVRGETQYFGPGTRLLVL.

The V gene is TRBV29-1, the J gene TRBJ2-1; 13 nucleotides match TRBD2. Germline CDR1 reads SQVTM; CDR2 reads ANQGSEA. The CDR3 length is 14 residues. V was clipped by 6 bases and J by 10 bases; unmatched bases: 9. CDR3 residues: CSVTRTSGSSEQFF. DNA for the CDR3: TGCAGCGTGACAAGGACTAGCGGGAGTAGCGAGCAGTTCTTC.

The CDR3 sequence is CASSLGLAGVSYNEQFF. CDR3 DNA sequence: TGTGCCAGCAGCTTGGGACTAGCGGGAGTCTCCTACAATGAGCAGTTCTTC. The chain employs TRBV5-5 and TRBJ2-1; 12 positions agree with TRBD2. The V and J ends lost 0 bases and 0 bases, in that order; junction bases with no gene match: 1. The CDR3 is 17 amino acids. The germline gives CDR1 SGHKS, CDR2 YYEKEE (reference sequence). Full variable domain (rest looked up from reference TRBV5-5 and TRBJ2-1): DAGVTQSPTHLIKTRGQQVTLRCSPISGHKSVSWYQQVLGQGPQFIFQYYEKEERGRGNFPDRFSARQFPNYSSELNVNALLLGDSALYLCASSLGLAGVSYNEQFFGPGTRLTVL.

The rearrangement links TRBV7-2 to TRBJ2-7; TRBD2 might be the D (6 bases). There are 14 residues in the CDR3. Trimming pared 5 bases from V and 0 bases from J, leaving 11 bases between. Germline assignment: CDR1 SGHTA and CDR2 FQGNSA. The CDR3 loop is CASSPAGLSYEQYF. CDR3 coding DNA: TGTGCCAGCAGCCCCGCGGGGCTCTCCTACGAGCAGTACTTC.

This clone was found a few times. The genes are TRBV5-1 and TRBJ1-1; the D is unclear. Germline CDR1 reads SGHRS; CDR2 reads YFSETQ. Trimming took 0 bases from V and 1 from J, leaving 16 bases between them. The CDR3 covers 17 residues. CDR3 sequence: CASSLGHPPLGNTEAFF. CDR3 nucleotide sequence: TGCGCCAGCAGCTTGGGACACCCTCCTTTGGGGAACACTGAAGCTTTCTTT. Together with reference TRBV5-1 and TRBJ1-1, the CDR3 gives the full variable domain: KAGVTQTPRYLIKTRGQQVTLSCSPISGHRSVSWYQQTPGQGLQFLFEYFSETQRNKGNFPGRFSGRQFSNSRSEMNVSTLELGDSALYLCASSLGHPPLGNTEAFFGQGTRLTVV.

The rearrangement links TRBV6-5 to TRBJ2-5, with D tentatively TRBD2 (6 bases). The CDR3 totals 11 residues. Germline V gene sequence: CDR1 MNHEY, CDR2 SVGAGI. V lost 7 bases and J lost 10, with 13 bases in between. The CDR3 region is CASTGPEGQYF. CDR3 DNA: TGTGCCAGCACCGGACCGGAGGGCCAGTACTTC.

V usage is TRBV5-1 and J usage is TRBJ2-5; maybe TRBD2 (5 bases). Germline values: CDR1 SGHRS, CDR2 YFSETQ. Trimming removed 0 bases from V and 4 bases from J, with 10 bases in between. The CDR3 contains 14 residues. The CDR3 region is CASSLDGVLETQYF. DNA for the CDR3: TGCGCCAGCAGCTTGGACGGGGTCCTAGAGACCCAGTACTTC.

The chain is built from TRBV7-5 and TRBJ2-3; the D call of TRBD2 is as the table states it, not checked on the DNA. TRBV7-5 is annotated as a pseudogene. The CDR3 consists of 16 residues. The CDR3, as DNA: TGTGCCAGAAGCTTAGAGGAGCGGACCACCACAGATACGCAGTATTTT. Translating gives CARSLEERTTTDTQYF.

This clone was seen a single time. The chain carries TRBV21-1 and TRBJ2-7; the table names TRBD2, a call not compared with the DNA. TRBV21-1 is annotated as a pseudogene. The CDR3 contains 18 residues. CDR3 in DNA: TGTGCCAGCAGCAAATCTACAACTAGCGGGAGGAAGACCTACGAGCAGTACTTC. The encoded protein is CASSKSTTSGRKTYEQYF.

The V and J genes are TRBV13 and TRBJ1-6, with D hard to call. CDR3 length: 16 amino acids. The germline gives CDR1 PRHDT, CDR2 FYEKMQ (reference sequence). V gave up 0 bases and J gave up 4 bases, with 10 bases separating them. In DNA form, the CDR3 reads TGTGCCAGCAGCTTAGGGGACTGGCAATATAATTCACCCCTCCACTTT. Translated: CASSLGDWQYNSPLHF.